This T cell receptor (beta chain) came from a study of somatic mutations in cytotoxic T cells in rheumatoid arthritis. Clones were read by immunoSEQ multiplex PCR, and TCRdb kept only the in-frame ones, dropping some. In the table there are 1,400 or so clones, over 80% of which are singletons. J lost 7 bases, V lost 1 base, and 2 bases had no gene match. This CDR3 has 12 residues. CDR1 and CDR2 (germline): SGHDT, YYEEEE. The sample holds a few counts of this clone. The chain employs TRBV5-6 and TRBJ2-7, with 7 bases that match TRBD1. This receptor was taken from a woman aged 65 to 85 with rheumatoid arthritis. What was sequenced was CD8+ T cells sorted from blood. In DNA, the CDR3 is TGTGCCAGCAGCTTGAACAGGGGTGAGCAGTACTTC. This sequence encodes CASSLNRGEQYF.